This T cell receptor (beta chain) was captured by sequencing in a study of tissue T cells after allogeneic stem cell transplantation. Germline CDR1 and CDR2: NNHDY and SYVADS. The trim removed 4 bases at V and 0 bases at J, leaving 1 base unmatched. The CDR3 totals 13 residues. This clone was picked up a small number of times. Its matching antigen is unknown. Gene names are the mouse ones. The read comes to an end 1 residue before the CDR3 does, leaving the germline J gene to fill in the end. The assay was immunoSEQ multiplex PCR, and TCRdb's table has in-frame clones only and misses some. The data contain tens of thousands of clones, 72% of them seen just once; the ten biggest clones take up over 0.6%. Points from the study as a whole: Only a limited share of tissue TCRs appeared in blood or spleen.

The source of this sequence is a female BALB/c mouse in good health. MHC haplotype here: H2-d. The rearrangement uses TRBV13-3 and TRBJ2-7; 7 positions agree with TRBD1. Material for sequencing was spleen. The sequenced part of the CDR3 DNA is TGTGCCAGCAGTAGGGACAGCTCCTATGAACAGTAC. Amino acids: CASSRDSSYEQY. The whole CDR3 sequence is CASSRDSSYEQYF.